These 29 T cell receptor beta chains were all obtained from the same sample, sequenced in a study of beta chain features in type 1 diabetes. Expressed TCRB transcripts were sequenced after all isolated RNA was converted to cDNA. This table comes from immunoSEQ multiplex PCR, and its TCRdb copy is limited to in-frame clones, with some not included. This table holds hundreds of thousands of clones, approximately 16% found once. These TCRs' antigens remain unknown. Study results and limitations: TCRB CDR3 length was moderately but significantly reduced in all four CD4+ subsets of Type 1 diabetes patients.

Input material: naive CD4+ T cells from blood. The origin of the receptors is a man aged 18 to 29 with type 1 diabetes.

This clone was seen a handful of times. The chain carries TRBV30 and TRBJ1-4, with D unclear. Germline V gene sequence: CDR1 GTSNPN, CDR2 SVGIG (reference sequence). The CDR3 sequence is 14 residues long. The germline V and J ends were trimmed by 0 bases and 8 bases, with 13 bases remaining between them. Here the CDR3 DNA reads TGTGCCTGGAGTGTGATGCCTGCGGGGGAAAAACTGTTTTTT. This codes for CAWSVMPAGEKLFF.

This clone was seen a few times. The chain has TRBV25-1 and TRBJ1-1; 7 bases are shared with TRBD1. The CDR3 loop spans 14 amino acids. From germline, CDR1 is MGHDK and CDR2 SYGVNS. Germline trimming cut 8 bases from V and 1 base from J; bases unmatched to any gene: 7. Here the CDR3 DNA reads TGTGCCAGCGCCCACAGGGGCCCGAACACTGAAGCTTTCTTT. The encoded protein is CASAHRGPNTEAFF. Looking up the rest from reference TRBV25-1 and TRBJ1-1 gives the full variable domain: EADIYQTPRYLVIGTGKKITLECSQTMGHDKMYWYQQDPGMELHLIHYSYGVNSTEKGDLSSESTVSRIRTEHFPLTLESARPSHTSQYLCASAHRGPNTEAFFGQGTRLTVV.

Details on this clone: Other nucleotide sequences from this sample produce the same CDR3. J is TRBJ1-5 and V is TRBV5-1, with 7 bases identical to TRBD1. This CDR3 is built from 15 residues. The germline CDR1 and CDR2 sequences are SGHRS and YFSETQ. After removal of 3 bases from V and 2 bases from J, the junction contained 5 bases not matched to a gene. The CDR3 loop is CASSSDGQGNQPQHF. In DNA form, the CDR3 reads TGCGCCAGCAGCTCCGATGGACAGGGCAATCAGCCCCAGCATTTT.

J is TRBJ1-1 and V is TRBV30; D not certain. The CDR3 is made up of 11 amino acids. CDR1 is GTSNPN, CDR2 SVGIG, per germline (reference sequence). V was pared by 0 bases and J by 10 bases, with 9 bases between. The DNA of the CDR3 is TGTGCCTGGAGTGTAACAATTGTAGCTTTCTTT. Translation: CAWSVTIVAFF.

The chain couples TRBV28 to TRBJ2-7, with TRBD1 as a possible D gene (6 bases). V was pared by 8 bases and J by 3 bases, with 20 bases between. The CDR3 consists of 15 residues. Germline V gene data show CDR1 as MDHEN and CDR2 as SYDVKM. The CDR3 DNA is TGTGCCAGCCAGGGGTCCCCGGGACAATTCTACGAGCAGTACTTC. Protein product: CASQGSPGQFYEQYF.

V usage is TRBV7-2 and J usage is TRBJ2-5; the D is unclear. CDR3 length: 13 amino acids. The germline V gene has CDR1 SGHTA and CDR2 FQGNSA. The germline V and J ends were trimmed by 5 bases and 5 bases, with 12 bases remaining between them. CDR3 sequence reads: CASSRIGGETQYF. In DNA form, the CDR3 reads TGTGCCAGCAGCCGAATTGGCGGCGAGACCCAGTACTTC.

This clone was detected a few times. The chain employs TRBV28 and TRBJ2-3, with 12 nucleotides matching TRBD2. The CDR3 spans 13 residues. The germline V gene has CDR1 MDHEN and CDR2 SYDVKM. Losses at the gene ends were 8 bases for V and 8 bases for J; bases not matched to a gene: 5. CDR3 sequence (DNA): TGTGCCAGCGGACTAGCGGGGTCGGGTACGCAGTATTTT. Its protein product is CASGLAGSGTQYF.

The rearrangement joins TRBV19 to TRBJ2-3; TRBD1 matches at 7 bases. Germline CDR1 LNHDA, CDR2 SQIVND (reference sequence). V was clipped by 6 bases and J by 1 base; unmatched bases: 10. The CDR3 length is 16 residues. The CDR3 region is CASSPYWDSGTDTQYF. DNA of the CDR3: TGTGCCAGTAGCCCCTACTGGGACAGTGGCACAGATACGCAGTATTTT.

In its sample, this clone was seen a few times. The genes are TRBV28 and TRBJ1-1; 12 bases match TRBD1. Germline V gene data show CDR1 as MDHEN and CDR2 as SYDVKM. The CDR3 totals 15 residues. The junction had 10 bases not matched to a gene; V was cut back by 3 bases and J by 11 bases. For the CDR3, the DNA is TGTGCCAGCAGTTTTCCGGGACAGGGGGCTTTTTCGGCTTTCTTT. This encodes CASSFPGQGAFSAFF.

This clone was seen more than once but under ten times. This chain links TRBV5-1 with TRBJ2-5; D call uncertain. V was cut by 4 bases and J by 1 base, with 8 bases left in between. The CDR3 sequence is 13 residues long. Germline CDR1 and CDR2: SGHRS and YFSETQ. The CDR3 nucleotides are TGCGCCAGCAGCCCCGTCCTCCAAGAGACCCAGTACTTC. Protein: CASSPVLQETQYF.

The CDR3 bases are TGTGCCAGCAGTGAAATCGGGACAGGGGGTAAGCAGTACTTC. Translating gives CASSEIGTGGKQYF. The chain employs TRBV2 and TRBJ2-7; 11 bases align to TRBD1. This CDR3 region has 14 residues. Germline V lookup: CDR1 SNHLY, CDR2 FYNNEI. Unmatched junction bases numbered 5, after V lost 2 bases and J lost 8 bases.

The chain has TRBV7-9 and TRBJ2-5; D might be TRBD1 (5 bases). The CDR3 has 13 amino acids. The V gene's germline CDR1 is SEHNR and CDR2 FQNEAQ (reference sequence). The germline V and J ends were trimmed by 3 bases and 5 bases, with 10 bases remaining between them. This CDR3 reads CASSFGHTETQYF. The CDR3 nucleotides are TGTGCCAGCAGCTTTGGACACACGGAGACCCAGTACTTC.

The gene calls are TRBV29-1 and TRBJ1-4, with a possible D match to TRBD1 (6 bases). Germline V gene lookup returns CDR1 SQVTM and CDR2 ANQGSEA. V lost 7 bases and J lost 6, with 15 bases in between. The CDR3 length is 13 residues. CDR3 DNA: TGCAGCGCCACAGGACAGAGTCATGAAAAACTGTTTTTT. Its protein is CSATGQSHEKLFF.

The chain carries TRBV30 and TRBJ1-2; D uncertain. V was cut by 1 base and J by 4 bases, with 16 bases left in between. The CDR3 contains 15 residues. The germline gives CDR1 GTSNPN, CDR2 SVGIG (reference sequence). The CDR3 spells CAWSGAYNLLYGYTF. The CDR3 DNA is TGTGCCTGGAGTGGGGCTTATAATCTGCTCTATGGCTACACCTTC. Complete variable domain (other parts from reference TRBV30 and TRBJ1-2): SQTIHQWPATLVQPVGSPLSLECTVEGTSNPNLYWYRQAAGRGLQLLFYSVGIGQISSEVPQNLSASRPQDRQFILSSKKLLLSDSGFYLCAWSGAYNLLYGYTFGSGTRLTVV.

J is TRBJ2-7 and V is TRBV7-7; 9 nucleotides line up with TRBD2. Germline V gene lookup returns CDR1 SSHAT and CDR2 FNYEAQ (reference sequence). This CDR3 spans 15 amino acids. V was pared by 2 bases and J by 1 base, with 3 bases of the junction left unmatched. DNA for the CDR3: TGTGCCAGCAGCTTACGTAGCGGGAGTTCCTACGAGCAGTACTTC. It encodes CASSLRSGSSYEQYF. Full variable domain (rest looked up from reference TRBV7-7 and TRBJ2-7): GAGVSQSPRYKVTKRGQDVTLRCDPISSHATLYWYQQALGQGPEFLTYFNYEAQPDKSGLPSDRFSAERPEGSISTLTIQRTEQRDSAMYRCASSLRSGSSYEQYFGPGTRLTVT.

This clone was detected a few times. The V and J genes are TRBV30 and TRBJ1-1, with unresolved D. Deletions cut 2 bases from V and 3 bases from J, with 13 bases between. Germline CDR1 GTSNPN, CDR2 SVGIG (reference sequence). This CDR3 is 14 amino acids long. The DNA for the CDR3 is TGTGCCTGGAGTTTGACGGCAGGCCACACTGAAGCTTTCTTT. This sequence encodes CAWSLTAGHTEAFF.

This chain links TRBV6-5 with TRBJ2-7; TRBD1 matches 10 bases. The CDR3 is 14 residues long. Germline values: CDR1 MNHEY, CDR2 SVGAGI. Trimming took 5 bases from V and 5 from J; bases not matched to a gene: 6. Written as DNA, the CDR3 is TGTGCCAGCAGTGGACAGGGGGTTGTAGACGAGCAGTACTTC. Encoded protein: CASSGQGVVDEQYF.

The chain is built from TRBV7-9 and TRBJ1-2, with D possibly being TRBD1 (6 bases). The V gene lost 5 bases and the J gene lost 4 bases, with 14 bases spanning the gap. The CDR3 totals 14 residues. The germline gives CDR1 SEHNR, CDR2 FQNEAQ (reference sequence). CDR3 amino acids: CASSRGQPIYGYTF. The CDR3 DNA is TGTGCCAGCAGCAGAGGACAGCCCATCTATGGCTACACCTTC.

The chain employs TRBV9 and TRBJ2-3; no clear D. Germline lookup yields CDR1 SGDLS and CDR2 YYNGEE. The CDR3 has 15 residues. Trimming took 0 bases from V and 7 from J, leaving 15 bases between them. CDR3: CASSVESPGTNTQYF. The CDR3 bases are TGTGCCAGCAGCGTAGAATCCCCAGGCACCAATACGCAGTATTTT.

The chain joins TRBV5-4 to TRBJ2-5; TRBD2 matches 10 bases. This CDR3 has 15 amino acids. In germline, CDR1 is SGHNT, CDR2 YYREEE (reference sequence). V lost 3 bases and J lost 5; bases outside the gene matches: 7. CDR3 nucleotides: TGTGCCAGCAGCTGGGCTAGCGGGAGCATGGAGACCCAGTACTTC. Its protein is CASSWASGSMETQYF.

This clone came up a few times. The same CDR3 also results from other DNA sequences found in this sample. The V gene is TRBV5-1, the J gene TRBJ2-2; a weak D match, TRBD2 (5 bases). V shed 0 bases and J shed 0 bases, with 6 bases lying between them. Germline values: CDR1 SGHRS, CDR2 YFSETQ. The CDR3 has 15 amino acids. The CDR3 DNA is TGCGCCAGCAGCTTGGCGGGGACGAACACCGGGGAGCTGTTTTTT. It codes for CASSLAGTNTGELFF.

In this sample, this clone turned up a few times. This chain links TRBV6-1 with TRBJ1-1; D is perhaps TRBD1 (5 bases). The CDR3 totals 13 residues. CDR1 MNHNS and CDR2 SASEGT come from the germline V gene. Trimming shortened V by 6 bases and J by 2 bases, and 10 bases separated the two germline ends. In nucleotides, the CDR3 is TGTGCCAGCAGCCCGACAGTTAACACTGAAGCTTTCTTT. Its protein is CASSPTVNTEAFF.

This clone was observed a few times. This chain links TRBV30 with TRBJ2-5; 11 bases match TRBD1. Germline V CDR1 and CDR2: GTSNPN, SVGIG (reference sequence). The length of the CDR3 is 16 residues. Unmatched junction bases numbered 11, after V lost 3 bases and J lost 5 bases. CDR3 in DNA: TGTGCCTGGAGGCCGGGACAGGGGGGCCCCGGGGAGACCCAGTACTTC. Translation: CAWRPGQGGPGETQYF. Full variable domain (remainder filled in from reference TRBV30 and TRBJ2-5): SQTIHQWPATLVQPVGSPLSLECTVEGTSNPNLYWYRQAAGRGLQLLFYSVGIGQISSEVPQNLSASRPQDRQFILSSKKLLLSDSGFYLCAWRPGQGGPGETQYFGPGTRLLVL.

This clone was found a few times. This chain connects TRBV7-9 to TRBJ2-3, with D possibly matching TRBD2 (7 bases). V lost 5 bases and J lost 3, with 15 bases in between. Germline V gives CDR1 SEHNR, CDR2 FQNEAQ (reference sequence). The CDR3 covers 15 residues. For the CDR3, the DNA is TGTGCCAGCAGCCCTTACGGGGGGCAGACAGATACGCAGTATTTT. Translating it yields CASSPYGGQTDTQYF.

This clone was observed a handful of times. The chain has TRBV15 and TRBJ2-3; D gene ambiguous. The CDR3 has 13 residues. Trimming pared 2 bases from V and 3 bases from J, leaving 6 bases between. Germline-derived CDR1 and CDR2 are LNHNV and YYDKDF (reference sequence). This CDR3 is CATSRLLTDTQYF. In DNA, the CDR3 is TGTGCCACCAGCAGACTTCTGACAGATACGCAGTATTTT.

With regard to this clone: At one end, the junction sequence differs from germline, possibly due to a read error. This chain joins TRBV27 and TRBJ1-1; D unresolved. Germline V gene data show CDR1 as MNHEY and CDR2 as SMNVEV (reference sequence). The CDR3 covers 14 residues. CDR3 DNA sequence: TGTGCCAGCAGGTTATCGGGGAGCAACACTGAAGCTTTCTTT. Translation gives CASRLSGSNTEAFF.

The chain employs TRBV7-9 and TRBJ2-7; a possible D gene is TRBD2 (5 bases). The CDR3 contains 13 residues. The germline V gene encodes CDR1 SEHNR and CDR2 FQNEAQ (reference sequence). V gave up 0 bases and J gave up 5 bases, with 8 bases separating them. The CDR3 is CASSLALAHEQYF. The CDR3 nucleotides are TGTGCCAGCAGCTTAGCCCTAGCCCACGAGCAGTACTTC.

CDR3 sequence (DNA): TGCGCCAGCAGCTCTCCGGGACAGGGAGCAGATACGCAGTATTTT. Translated: CASSSPGQGADTQYF. V and J are TRBV5-1 and TRBJ2-3; the match to TRBD1 covers 9 bases. The CDR3 is 15 residues long. Trimming at V came to 3 bases and at J to 4 bases, leaving 6 bases not matched to a gene. Germline assignment: CDR1 SGHRS and CDR2 YFSETQ.

This clone has just a few counts. The chain employs TRBV5-1 and TRBJ1-4; D gene uncertain. The CDR3 is 15 residues long. V was pared by 1 base and J by 5 bases, with 12 bases between. Per the germline V gene, CDR1 is SGHRS and CDR2 is YFSETQ. The CDR3 loop is CASSLNGRENEKLFF. CDR3 coding DNA: TGCGCCAGCAGCTTGAATGGGAGGGAAAATGAAAAACTGTTTTTT.